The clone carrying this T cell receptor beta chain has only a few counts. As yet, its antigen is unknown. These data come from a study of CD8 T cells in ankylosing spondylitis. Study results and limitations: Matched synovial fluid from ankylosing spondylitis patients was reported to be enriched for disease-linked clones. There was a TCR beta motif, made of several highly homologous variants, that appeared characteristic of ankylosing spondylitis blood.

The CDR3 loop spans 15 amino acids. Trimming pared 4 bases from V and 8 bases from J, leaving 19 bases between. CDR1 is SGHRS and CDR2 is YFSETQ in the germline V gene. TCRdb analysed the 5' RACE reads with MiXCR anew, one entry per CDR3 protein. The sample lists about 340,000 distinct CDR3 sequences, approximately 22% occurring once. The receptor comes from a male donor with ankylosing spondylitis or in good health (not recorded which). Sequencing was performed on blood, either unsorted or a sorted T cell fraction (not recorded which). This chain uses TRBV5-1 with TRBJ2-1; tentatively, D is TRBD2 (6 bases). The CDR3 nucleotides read TGCGCCAGCAGCGGACTACTAGGTTTTTACGATGAGCAGTTCTTC. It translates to CASSGLLGFYDEQFF.